This T cell receptor beta chain derives from a study of blood T cells in healthy people across ages. Concerning this clonotype: Antigen unknown.

General study findings and limits: Greater diversity and more naive CD4+ cells were seen in long-lived donors than in aged donors.

Combining a sample-barcoded 5' primer with a J-beta primer mix, a second PCR ran for roughly 7 to 11 cycles. TCRdb passed the 5' RACE reads through MiXCR, listing each CDR3 protein once. The table lists 730,000 or so distinct CDR3 sequences, roughly 41% of them singletons. Germline loops: CDR1 SGHAT, CDR2 FQNNGV. This CDR3 is 16 amino acids long. The V end lost 1 base, the J end lost 8 bases, and 18 bases lay between the germline ends. Specimen: blood. The TCR was taken from a woman aged 60-75 years in good health. V usage is TRBV11-2 and J usage is TRBJ2-1; D may match TRBD1 or TRBD2 (5 bases each). The CDR3 reads CASSLVGLAGHDEQFF. CDR3 sequence (DNA): TGTGCCAGCAGCTTAGTAGGTCTAGCAGGGCACGATGAGCAGTTCTTC. Supplemented by reference TRBV11-2 and TRBJ2-1, the full variable domain reads EAGVAQSPRYKIIEKRQSVAFWCNPISGHATLYWYQQILGQGPKLLIQFQNNGVVDDSQLPKDRFSAERLKGVDSTLKIQPAKLEDSAVYLCASSLVGLAGHDEQFFGPGTRLTVL.